Only a few counts were recorded for the clone carrying this T cell receptor (beta chain). No antigen is known for it. The data were obtained in a study of shared clonotypes between healthy human individuals. Study results and caveats: Naive subsets tended to show greater estimated richness than memory subsets.

Approximately 30,000 T cell genomes (approximately 180 ng DNA) went into each sorted-subset replicate. In the original workflow: ImmunoSEQ only sent back junction sequences with no quality scores, so filtering was done differently. Measured with immunoSEQ multiplex PCR; TCRdb has only the in-frame clones, and not every one. The DNA gave D and trimming, while V, J and clone size come from that table. The table shows 2,500,000 or so clones, with approximately 93% occurring only once. CDR3 length equals 14 residues. CDR1 and CDR2 (germline): ENHRY, SYGVKD. V lost 6 bases and J 3 bases, leaving 14 bases between the germline ends.

The sequencing sample was made of naive CD4+ T cells from PBMCs. The sample's subset: CD45RA+ positively selected. J is TRBJ1-1 and V is TRBV10-3; possible D gene TRBD1, 6 bases. The TCR comes from a young man in good health. Some clones in this sample may be carry-over from other donors' samples. The DNA for the CDR3 is TGTGCCATCAGCATACAGGGCAGTGACACTGAAGCTTTCTTT. Residues: CAISIQGSDTEAFF.